The 15 T cell receptor beta chains given below trace back to one sample, sequenced in a study of T-cell memory formation after mild COVID-19. TCRdb fed the 5' RACE reads into MiXCR, producing one record per CDR3 protein. Of around 250,000 distinct CDR3 sequences in the sample, approximately 9% were seen once. Sequenced input: PBMCs or a T cell subset sorted from them (not recorded which). The receptors shown here come from a man between 18 and 29 years old who had mild COVID-19 (a few samples of this study predate the infection). Cell type and time point are not known.

By frequency in the sample, this clonotype is medium-sized (0.01 to 0.1%). The chain has TRBV20-1 and TRBJ2-1, with 13 bases aligning to TRBD2. This CDR3 is 13 amino acids long. The V segment lost 1 base and the J segment 9 bases; nucleotides outside the gene matches: 0. The germline gives CDR1 DFQATT, CDR2 SNEGSKA (reference sequence). The CDR3 spells CSARGLAGGEQFF. CDR3 bases: TGCAGTGCTAGAGGACTAGCGGGGGGTGAGCAGTTCTTC.

V usage is TRBV7-9 and J usage is TRBJ1-1; tentative D call: TRBD1 (6 bases). The CDR3 has 14 residues. Germline lookup yields CDR1 SEHNR and CDR2 FQNEAQ (reference sequence). Trimming left V 7 bases short and J 6 bases short, with 18 bases between. CDR3: CASTLGGNGAEAFF. CDR3 nucleotides: TGTGCCAGCACCCTAGGGGGGAATGGGGCTGAAGCTTTCTTT.

This clonotype was observed a few times. The chain is built from TRBV6-6 and TRBJ2-4; no clear D. CDR1 and CDR2 (germline): MNHNY, SVGAGI (reference sequence). Trimming removed 0 bases at V and 3 bases at J, with 12 bases between. The CDR3 has 16 residues. CDR3 sequence: CASSYSSGYVKNIQYF. DNA for the CDR3: TGTGCCAGCAGTTACTCCTCGGGCTACGTCAAAAACATTCAGTACTTC.

The rearrangement uses TRBV7-2 and TRBJ2-5, with 8 bases aligning to TRBD1. Trimming cost V 4 bases and J 5 bases; bases outside gene matches: 9. Germline loops: CDR1 SGHTA, CDR2 FQGNSA. This CDR3 has 15 amino acids. The CDR3 here is CASSSWGTGGETQYF. In DNA, the CDR3 is TGTGCCAGCAGCTCGTGGGGGACAGGTGGGGAGACCCAGTACTTC. Looking up the rest from reference TRBV7-2 and TRBJ2-5 gives the full variable domain: GAGVSQSPSNKVTEKGKDVELRCDPISGHTALYWYRQSLGQGLEFLIYFQGNSAPDKSGLPSDRFSAERTGGSVSTLTIQRTQQEDSAVYLCASSSWGTGGETQYFGPGTRLLVL.

The rearrangement joins TRBV9 to TRBJ1-5, with 10 bases matching TRBD1. This CDR3 is 15 amino acids long. Germline CDR1 SGDLS, CDR2 YYNGEE. The ends lost 3 bases at V and 3 bases at J; junction bases unmatched: 3. CDR3 loop: CASSATGGFNQPQHF. For the CDR3, the DNA is TGTGCCAGCAGCGCGACAGGGGGCTTCAATCAGCCCCAGCATTTT.

The gene calls are TRBV7-6 and TRBJ2-5; D call uncertain. The CDR3 runs 13 residues. Germline assignment: CDR1 SGHVS and CDR2 FNYEAQ. V lost 7 bases to trimming and J lost 1 base, with 10 bases between them. Here the CDR3 DNA reads TGTGCCAGCAACCCCAGGCCCCAAGAGACCCAGTACTTC. This encodes CASNPRPQETQYF. Full variable domain (rest looked up from reference TRBV7-6 and TRBJ2-5): GAGVSQSPRYKVTKRGQDVALRCDPISGHVSLYWYRQALGQGPEFLTYFNYEAQQDKSGLPNDRFSAERPEGSISTLTIQRTEQRDSAMYRCASNPRPQETQYFGPGTRLLVL.

This clonotype was seen a few times. The rearrangement links TRBV7-2 to TRBJ2-1; 10 bases agree with TRBD2. V gave up 1 base and J gave up 8 bases; unmatched junction bases: 2. This CDR3 has 14 amino acids. CDR1 and CDR2 (germline): SGHTA, FQGNSA. The CDR3 nucleotides read TGTGCCAGCAGCTTAGACAGCGGGGGGGATGAGCAGTTCTTC. Translating it yields CASSLDSGGDEQFF.

The chain combines TRBV6-2 or TRBV6-3 with TRBJ1-5; no clear D. Germline V gives CDR1 MNHEY, CDR2 SVGEGT. V was clipped by 1 base and J by 4 bases, with 2 bases between them. The CDR3 has 12 residues. CDR3 protein: CASSYLNQPQHF. The CDR3 bases are TGTGCCAGCAGTTACTTAAATCAGCCCCAGCATTTT.

This clonotype was recorded a few times. The chain has TRBV18 and TRBJ1-5; D is undetermined. V was pared by 7 bases and J by 3 bases, with 10 bases between. CDR3 size: 13 residues. Germline V gene sequence: CDR1 KGHSH, CDR2 LQKENI. The CDR3 region is CASYTVLNQPQHF. The CDR3 nucleotides read TGTGCCAGCTACACGGTCCTCAATCAGCCCCAGCATTTT.

J is TRBJ2-3 and V is TRBV5-1; D unresolved. Trimming pared 2 bases from V and 1 base from J, leaving 11 bases between. This CDR3 comprises 15 residues. Germline V CDR1 and CDR2: SGHRS, YFSETQ. Here the CDR3 reads CASSFHRKRTDTQYF. DNA for the CDR3: TGCGCCAGCAGCTTCCACAGAAAACGCACAGATACGCAGTATTTT.

The chain is built from TRBV7-9 and TRBJ1-1; a weak D match, TRBD1 (5 bases). The germline V gene encodes CDR1 SEHNR and CDR2 FQNEAQ (reference sequence). V shed 1 base and J shed 2 bases, with 17 bases lying between them. CDR3 length: 17 amino acids. The DNA for the CDR3 is TGTGCCAGCAGCTTAGGGGGCCCACAGGCGTCAAACACTGAAGCTTTCTTT. Protein: CASSLGGPQASNTEAFF.

The chain employs TRBV12-3 or TRBV12-4 and TRBJ2-1; D remains ambiguous. Trimming shortened V by 3 bases and J by 7 bases, and 13 bases separated the two germline ends. CDR3 length: 14 residues. The CDR3 nucleotides read TGTGCCAGCAGTTTGGTCAGTGTGAGGAATGAGCAGTTCTTC. Translation gives CASSLVSVRNEQFF.

The chain recombines TRBV3-1 with TRBJ2-7; TRBD2 matches 11 bases. With 3 bases clipped from V and 0 bases from J, the junction kept 4 bases outside the gene matches. This CDR3 region has 16 residues. The germline V gene encodes CDR1 LGHDT and CDR2 YNNKEL (reference sequence). The CDR3 reads CASSHLAGGPSYEQYF. As DNA, the CDR3 is TGTGCCAGCAGCCACCTAGCGGGGGGACCCTCCTACGAGCAGTACTTC.

This clonotype occurred many times. CDR3 DNA: TGCAGTGCTAGCCCGAGTTCTTCCGGGGTCACGCAGTATTTT. Its translation: CSASPSSSGVTQYF. J is TRBJ2-3 and V is TRBV20-1; weak D call: TRBD2 (5 bases). CDR1 DFQATT and CDR2 SNEGSKA come from the germline V gene (reference sequence). The V end was cut by 3 bases, the J end by 9 bases, with 19 bases between. The CDR3 loop spans 14 amino acids.

This clonotype appeared a few times. The chain links TRBV12-3 or TRBV12-4 to TRBJ1-2; perhaps TRBD1 as D (5 bases). The V end was cut by 3 bases, the J end by 6 bases, with 11 bases between. The CDR3 sequence is 13 residues long. The CDR3 DNA reads TGTGCCAGCAGTTTTGCGACAGTAAATGGCTACACCTTC. It specifies CASSFATVNGYTF.